This TCR beta chain appears in the sequencing data of a study of blood T cell repertoires in COVID-19. On the study more broadly: From T cells, B-cell-depleted T cells, or PBMCs came the material, which was cDNA or gDNA.

Resolution of symptoms, clearance, or two negative PCRs was present in recovered Cohort 3 donors. Germline values: CDR1 LNHDA, CDR2 SQIVND (reference sequence). This CDR3 region has 16 residues. V lost 6 bases and J 0 bases, leaving 17 bases between the germline ends. Generated by immunoSEQ multiplex PCR, the TCRdb table keeps only in-frame clones and is missing some. The table lists a few hundred thousand clones, 84% of them singletons. Sequenced sample: PBMCs or T cells enriched from blood (not recorded which). This chain connects TRBV19 to TRBJ1-1; TRBD1 is a possible D gene (6 bases). The TCR sequence derives from a woman in her thirties or forties who had recovered from COVID-19. Here the CDR3 reads CASSRGIDLMNTEAFF. CDR3 DNA: TGTGCCAGTAGCAGGGGAATCGATCTAATGAACACTGAAGCTTTCTTT.